This passage covers 14 T cell receptor beta chains from one sample sequenced in a study of blood T cells in healthy people across ages. Through a sample-barcoded 5' primer and a J-beta primer mix, a second PCR was run for roughly 7 to 11 cycles. A single record per CDR3 protein comes from TCRdb applying MiXCR to the 5' RACE reads. This sample yields about 1.8 million distinct CDR3 sequences, of which around half are seen a single time; 2% to 2.5% belongs to the top ten. Sequencing was performed on blood. The source of these receptors is a woman between 40 and 50 years old in good health.

This clonotype was seen more than once but under ten times. The chain has TRBV20-1 and TRBJ2-3; D remains ambiguous. The CDR3 length is 10 residues. Trimming took 8 bases from V and 5 from J, leaving 8 bases between them. From germline, CDR1 is DFQATT and CDR2 SNEGSKA (reference sequence). Here the CDR3 reads CSPDGDTQYF. CDR3 bases: TGCAGTCCGGACGGAGATACGCAGTATTTT.

V gene TRBV14 combines with J gene TRBJ2-1; possible D gene TRBD1, 6 bases. CDR3 length equals 14 residues. Germline loops: CDR1 SGHDN, CDR2 FVKESK. V lost 1 base and J 4 bases, leaving 8 bases between the germline ends. The CDR3 bases are TGTGCCAGCAGCCAAGTTAGGGGGTACAATGAGCAGTTCTTC. It is translated as CASSQVRGYNEQFF.

This chain connects TRBV7-9 to TRBJ2-7; D perhaps matches TRBD1 (5 bases). The V gene lost 2 bases and the J gene lost 3 bases, with 11 bases spanning the gap. The germline V gene has CDR1 SEHNR and CDR2 FQNEAQ (reference sequence). This CDR3 has 14 residues. The CDR3, as DNA: TGTGCCAGCAGCTTAAGCAGGGTTTACTACGAGCAGTACTTC. Its protein product is CASSLSRVYYEQYF. The variable domain in full, with the rest retrieved from reference TRBV7-9 and TRBJ2-7, is DTGVSQNPRHKITKRGQNVTFRCDPISEHNRLYWYRQTLGQGPEFLTYFQNEAQLEKSRLLSDRFSAERPKGSFSTLEIQRTEQGDSAMYLCASSLSRVYYEQYFGPGTRLTVT.

The rearrangement uses TRBV3-1 and TRBJ2-1; D might be TRBD1 or TRBD2, each matching 5 bases. This CDR3 region has 15 residues. CDR1 is LGHDT and CDR2 is YNNKEL in the germline V gene (reference sequence). V was cut by 4 bases and J by 6 bases, with 16 bases left in between. CDR3 sequence: CASSPRFGTPNEQFF. The CDR3 DNA sequence: TGTGCCAGCAGCCCGAGGTTTGGGACGCCCAATGAGCAGTTCTTC.

The chain has TRBV12-3 or TRBV12-4 and TRBJ2-3, with D maybe TRBD2 (6 bases). Trimming shortened V by 7 bases and J by 1 base, and 15 bases separated the two germline ends. The CDR3 consists of 15 residues. CDR3 residues: CASTLGGLGTDTQYF. DNA for the CDR3: TGTGCCAGCACTCTGGGGGGACTGGGCACAGATACGCAGTATTTT.

The CDR3 nucleotides read TGTGCCAGCAGCTTGAGTGGGAGGAACGTCCTGGGCTACACCTTC. Translation gives CASSLSGRNVLGYTF. The rearrangement joins TRBV5-6 to TRBJ1-2; no firm D call. Trimming removed 1 base from V and 8 bases from J, with 18 bases in between. CDR1 is SGHDT, CDR2 YYEEEE, per germline. The CDR3 spans 15 residues.

The rearrangement joins TRBV6-5 to TRBJ2-6, with D possibly matching TRBD1 (5 bases). There are 16 residues in the CDR3. Germline V gene data show CDR1 as MNHEY and CDR2 as SVGAGI. The ends were cut back, 8 bases at V and 4 bases at J, with 18 bases in the middle. This CDR3 is CASGQNRLRGANVLTF. The CDR3 DNA reads as TGTGCCAGCGGGCAAAACAGGTTAAGAGGGGCCAACGTCCTGACTTTC.

V and J are TRBV28 and TRBJ2-7; 8 bases line up with TRBD1. The germline gives CDR1 MDHEN, CDR2 SYDVKM. V dropped 5 bases and J dropped 5; count of bases not matched to a gene: 8. The CDR3 is made up of 14 amino acids. The CDR3 loop is CASSPPDRDHEQYF. DNA of the CDR3: TGTGCCAGCAGTCCACCGGACAGGGACCACGAGCAGTACTTC.

This clonotype came up a few times. The chain combines TRBV7-2 with TRBJ2-4; 7 bases line up with TRBD2. The J segment lost 1 base and the V segment lost 1 base, leaving 10 bases of the junction unmatched. The CDR3 contains 18 residues. The V gene's germline CDR1 is SGHTA and CDR2 FQGNSA. This CDR3 is CASSLEGPRGRAKNIQYF. CDR3 in DNA: TGTGCCAGCAGCTTAGAGGGTCCGCGGGGGAGGGCCAAAAACATTCAGTACTTC.

The chain combines TRBV6-5 with TRBJ1-1; D may be TRBD1 (5 bases). V was shortened by 2 bases and J by 3 bases, with 10 bases between the two germline ends. The CDR3 totals 14 residues. Germline-derived CDR1 and CDR2 are MNHEY and SVGAGI. CDR3 residues: CASSYGALDTEAFF. For the CDR3, the DNA is TGTGCCAGCAGTTACGGGGCGCTGGACACTGAAGCTTTCTTT.

This chain joins TRBV20-1 and TRBJ2-5; D might be TRBD2 (5 bases). Germline-derived CDR1 and CDR2 are DFQATT and SNEGSKA (reference sequence). This CDR3 is built from 12 residues. Trimming cost V 6 bases and J 8 bases, with 16 bases left between them. The CDR3 DNA is TGCAGTGCCCTTGGACTGGGCGAAACCCAGTACTTC. Translating it yields CSALGLGETQYF.

The rearrangement links TRBV7-2 to TRBJ2-1; 8 bases fit TRBD2. Per germline, CDR1 SGHTA and CDR2 FQGNSA. V shed 3 bases and J 10 bases; nucleotides not matched to a gene: 11. This CDR3 is built from 15 residues. The chain's CDR3 is CASSLANFLAGEQFF. The CDR3 DNA sequence: TGTGCCAGCAGCTTGGCCAACTTCTTAGCGGGGGAGCAGTTCTTC.

The genes are TRBV28 and TRBJ2-7; TRBD2 might be the D (5 bases). Trimming shortened V by 5 bases and J by 4 bases, and 21 bases separated the two germline ends. The CDR3 covers 16 residues. Looked up from germline, CDR1 is MDHEN and CDR2 is SYDVKM. The DNA of the CDR3 is TGTGCCAGCAGTCTAGCCACCTTGAGCGTCAAATACGAGCAGTACTTC. This encodes CASSLATLSVKYEQYF.

The chain has TRBV3-1 and TRBJ1-2; unclear D gene. Germline V CDR1 and CDR2: LGHDT, YNNKEL (reference sequence). The CDR3 sequence is 17 residues long. V lost 4 bases to trimming and J lost 1 base, with 19 bases between them. CDR3 protein: CASSRRSQGPINYGYTF. The CDR3, as DNA: TGTGCCAGCAGCCGCCGAAGTCAAGGACCTATTAACTATGGCTACACCTTC.